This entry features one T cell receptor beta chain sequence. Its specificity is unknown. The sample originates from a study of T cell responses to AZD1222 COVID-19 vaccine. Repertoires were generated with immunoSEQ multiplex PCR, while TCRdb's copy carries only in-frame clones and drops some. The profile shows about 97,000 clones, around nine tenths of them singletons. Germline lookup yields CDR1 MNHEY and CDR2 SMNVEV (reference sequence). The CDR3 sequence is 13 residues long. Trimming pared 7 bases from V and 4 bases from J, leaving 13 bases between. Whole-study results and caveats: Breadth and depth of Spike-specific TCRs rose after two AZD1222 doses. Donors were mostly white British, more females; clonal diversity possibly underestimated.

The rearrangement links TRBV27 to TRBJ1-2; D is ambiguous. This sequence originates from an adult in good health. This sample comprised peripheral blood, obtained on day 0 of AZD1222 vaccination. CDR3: CASMPVNRYGYTF. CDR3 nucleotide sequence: TGTGCCAGCATGCCCGTCAACCGCTATGGCTACACCTTC.